This entry lists 24 T cell receptor beta chains sequenced from one sample in a study of relationships among human T cell subsets. The Th1 cells were the flow-through after CD25, CD56 and CD294 bead selections. From mRNA, alpha and beta CDR3 regions were amplified using semiquantitative ARM-PCR. In ARM-PCR, communal superprimers followed tagged nested gene-specific primers for exponential amplification. TCRdb processed the multiplex PCR reads anew with MiXCR; each CDR3 protein has one entry. The repertoire has roughly 13,000 distinct CDR3 sequences, around 69% of them found once; the top ten carry roughly 27%. Sequenced input: CD4+ Th1 cells sorted from blood. All receptors come from a middle-aged man in good health.

Notes on this clonotype: The junction departs from the called germline gene at one end, perhaps through a read error. V is TRBV5-1 and J is TRBJ1-4; 7 nucleotides line up with TRBD1. The CDR3 is 15 amino acids. Looked up from germline, CDR1 is SGHRS and CDR2 is YFSETQ. The DNA for the CDR3 is TGCGCCAGCAGCTTCGGACAGGTCGTCGTCGAAAAACCGTTTTTT. It codes for CASSFGQVVVEKPFF. Full variable domain (outside the CDR3, taken from reference TRBV5-1 and TRBJ1-4): KAGVTQTPRYLIKTRGQQVTLSCSPISGHRSVSWYQQTPGQGLQFLFEYFSETQRNKGNFPGRFSGRQFSNSRSEMNVSTLELGDSALYLCASSFGQVVVEKPFFGSGTQLSVL.

This chain connects TRBV4-1 to TRBJ1-6; a weak D match, TRBD1 (5 bases). This CDR3 comprises 16 residues. Trimming took 1 base from V and 7 from J, leaving 14 bases between them. Per germline, CDR1 MGHRA and CDR2 YSYEKL. CDR3 DNA: TGCGCCAGCAGCCAAGGGGGCGCCAGAAACAATTCACCCCTCCACTTT. Translation: CASSQGGARNNSPLHF.

The chain recombines TRBV10-3 with TRBJ1-2, with no clear D. CDR3 size: 12 residues. The V gene lost 1 base and the J gene lost 7 bases, with 7 bases spanning the gap. CDR1 is ENHRY and CDR2 is SYGVKD in the germline V gene. In nucleotides, the CDR3 is TGTGCCATCAGTGAGTGGGAGAGTGGCTACACCTTC. This gives the protein CAISEWESGYTF.

The chain combines TRBV7-9 with TRBJ1-5, with 9 bases identical to TRBD1. This CDR3 comprises 16 residues. The V and J ends lost 5 bases and 5 bases, in that order; junction bases with no gene match: 10. Germline V CDR1 and CDR2: SEHNR, FQNEAQ (reference sequence). CDR3: CASSRGTGPPDQPQHF. DNA for the CDR3: TGTGCCAGCAGCCGGGGGACAGGGCCCCCCGATCAGCCCCAGCATTTT.

The V call is TRBV27, the J call TRBJ2-3; D is uncertain. CDR1 MNHEY and CDR2 SMNVEV come from the germline V gene (reference sequence). This CDR3 spans 15 amino acids. Between the trimmed V and J ends, which lost 0 bases and 1 base, there was a span of 8 bases. The CDR3 nucleotides are TGTGCCAGCAGTTTATCAGTTTTGGGCACAGATACGCAGTATTTT. This gives the protein CASSLSVLGTDTQYF.

The chain employs TRBV5-1 and TRBJ2-1, with D possibly being TRBD2 (6 bases). CDR1 SGHRS and CDR2 YFSETQ come from the germline V gene. V lost 0 bases and J lost 0, with 13 bases in between. The CDR3 covers 17 residues. CDR3 coding DNA: TGCGCCAGCAGCTTGGCCCTTAGCGGACACTCCTACAATGAGCAGTTCTTC. Translating it yields CASSLALSGHSYNEQFF.

The rearrangement uses TRBV28 and TRBJ1-2; D call uncertain. Trimming cost V 3 bases and J 1 base, with 3 bases left between them. This CDR3 has 12 residues. CDR1 is MDHEN, CDR2 SYDVKM, per germline. The CDR3 nucleotides are TGTGCCAGCAGTTTGAATAACTATGGCTACACCTTC. Its translation is CASSLNNYGYTF.

The gene calls are TRBV11-2 and TRBJ2-7, with 8 bases matching TRBD2. Germline values: CDR1 SGHAT, CDR2 FQNNGV. With V trimmed by 1 base and J by 4 bases, 12 bases remained unmatched. The CDR3 is 17 residues long. The chain's CDR3 is CASSLGQHSLAEYEQYF. CDR3 DNA sequence: TGTGCCAGCAGCTTAGGTCAACACTCACTAGCGGAATACGAGCAGTACTTC.

Only a few counts were recorded for this clonotype. V gene TRBV20-1 combines with J gene TRBJ1-1, with D unresolved. The CDR3 covers 14 residues. V lost 0 bases to trimming and J lost 2 bases, with 10 bases between them. Germline V lookup: CDR1 DFQATT, CDR2 SNEGSKA (reference sequence). The CDR3 nucleotides read TGCAGTGCTAGAGAGGCGGCGGTTAACACTGAAGCTTTCTTT. It is translated as CSAREAAVNTEAFF.

The chain employs TRBV2 and TRBJ2-1; the match to TRBD2 covers 11 bases. Germline V lookup: CDR1 SNHLY, CDR2 FYNNEI. Germline trimming cut 6 bases from V and 3 bases from J; bases unmatched to any gene: 7. The CDR3 is 16 residues long. Written as DNA, the CDR3 is TGTGCCAGCAGCCAAGGGACTAGCGGTGGCTACAATGAGCAGTTCTTC. This gives the protein CASSQGTSGGYNEQFF.

CDR3 residues: CASSQPQETQYF. CDR3 sequence (DNA): TGCGCCAGCAGCCAACCGCAAGAGACCCAGTACTTC. The rearrangement links TRBV4-1 to TRBJ2-5; D call uncertain. The germline CDR1 and CDR2 sequences are MGHRA and YSYEKL. The CDR3 is 12 residues long. Trimming removed 2 bases from V and 2 bases from J, with 3 bases in between.

This clonotype was counted only a few times. V gene TRBV25-1 combines with J gene TRBJ1-2; possibly TRBD1 for D (5 bases). V was cut by 6 bases and J by 7 bases, with 15 bases left in between. Per germline, CDR1 MGHDK and CDR2 SYGVNS. The CDR3 covers 13 residues. The DNA of the CDR3 is TGTGCCAGCAGCTTACTGCGGGGGTCTGGCTACACCTTC. This encodes CASSLLRGSGYTF.

This clonotype was detected a few times. J is TRBJ1-6 and V is TRBV5-1; the match to TRBD1 covers 10 bases. V was clipped by 3 bases and J by 2 bases; unmatched bases: 8. The CDR3 length is 18 residues. From germline, CDR1 is SGHRS and CDR2 YFSETQ. The CDR3 DNA follows: TGCGCCAGCAGCTATACGGGACAGGGGAAGGCCTATAATTCACCCCTCCACTTT. This gives the protein CASSYTGQGKAYNSPLHF.

The chain links TRBV11-2 to TRBJ2-1, with 9 bases identical to TRBD2. Germline V gene sequence: CDR1 SGHAT, CDR2 FQNNGV. This CDR3 comprises 15 residues. V trimming: 2 bases; J trimming: 7 bases; junction bases outside the gene matches: 6. The CDR3 nucleotides are TGTGCCAGCAGCTTAACGCTAGCGGGGCCAAATGAGCAGTTCTTC. Protein product: CASSLTLAGPNEQFF. The full variable domain, in which reference TRBV11-2 and TRBJ2-1 provide the parts outside the CDR3, is EAGVAQSPRYKIIEKRQSVAFWCNPISGHATLYWYQQILGQGPKLLIQFQNNGVVDDSQLPKDRFSAERLKGVDSTLKIQPAKLEDSAVYLCASSLTLAGPNEQFFGPGTRLTVL.

As to this clonotype: At one of its ends the junction is not consistent with the germline gene, which may arise from a read error. The chain carries TRBV6-1 and TRBJ2-3; maybe TRBD1 (5 bases). This CDR3 has 12 amino acids. Germline V CDR1 and CDR2: MNHNS, SASEGT. The DNA of the CDR3 is TGTGCCAGCGGAAAAGGGGTCTACGAGCAGTACTTT. Its translation is CASGKGVYEQYF.

The chain carries TRBV10-2 and TRBJ1-1; no reliable D call. Germline CDR1 is WSHSY and CDR2 is SAAADI. CDR3 length: 14 residues. V lost 6 bases, J lost 1 base, and 12 bases lay in between. The chain's CDR3 is CASSSRTPNTEAFF. In nucleotides, the CDR3 is TGCGCCAGCAGCTCAAGGACCCCGAACACTGAAGCTTTCTTT.

This chain links TRBV11-3 with TRBJ1-6; TRBD1 is a possible D gene (6 bases). Trimming left V 9 bases short and J 7 bases short, with 19 bases between. The CDR3 loop spans 15 amino acids. CDR1 is SGHNT, CDR2 YENEEA, per germline. The CDR3: CARITGRVLNSPLHF. CDR3 sequence (DNA): TGTGCCAGAATAACAGGGAGGGTCCTCAATTCACCCCTCCACTTT.

The rearrangement joins TRBV6-1 to TRBJ1-5; D is perhaps TRBD1 (5 bases). CDR1 is MNHNS and CDR2 is SASEGT in the germline V gene. V dropped 9 bases and J dropped 3 bases, with 15 bases sitting between them. The CDR3 runs to 14 residues. The CDR3 region is CASVGAWNNQPQHF. In DNA form, the CDR3 reads TGTGCCAGTGTAGGGGCCTGGAACAATCAGCCCCAGCATTTT.

This clonotype was counted a few times. The limits of the CDR3 on the DNA are not certain, so only TCRdb's listed CDR3 is given. This chain connects TRBV11-2 to TRBJ2-2. The CDR3 spans 15 residues, counting both ends. CDR1 is SGHAT and CDR2 is FQNNGV in the germline V gene. The CDR3: CASSSSNSDTGELFF.

On this clonotype: Relative to the germline gene, one junction end is altered; a read error may explain this. V and J are TRBV11-2 and TRBJ2-1, with D maybe TRBD2 (6 bases). The CDR3 is made up of 13 amino acids. The germline V gene encodes CDR1 SGHAT and CDR2 FQNNGV. The DNA of the CDR3 is TGTGCCGGCAGCTTTGGCGGGACGGGTGAGCAGTTCTTC. Encoded protein: CAGSFGGTGEQFF. Looking up the rest from reference TRBV11-2 and TRBJ2-1 gives the full variable domain: EAGVAQSPRYKIIEKRQSVAFWCNPISGHATLYWYQQILGQGPKLLIQFQNNGVVDDSQLPKDRFSAERLKGVDSTLKIQPAKLEDSAVYLCAGSFGGTGEQFFGPGTRLTVL.

The chain combines TRBV4-1 with TRBJ2-3; 11 bases agree with TRBD2. From germline, CDR1 is MGHRA and CDR2 YSYEKL. This CDR3 spans 16 amino acids. J gave up 6 bases and V 2 bases, and 7 bases lay outside the gene matches. CDR3 sequence (DNA): TGCGCCAGCAGCCAACCAACTAGCGGGAGCCGGGATACGCAGTATTTT. This codes for CASSQPTSGSRDTQYF.

CDR3 residues: CASSEALSYNEQFF. The CDR3 bases are TGTGCCAGCAGTGAAGCGCTCTCCTACAATGAGCAGTTCTTC. The V gene is TRBV2, the J gene TRBJ2-1; D is unresolved. V dropped 0 bases and J dropped 0 bases, with 3 bases sitting between them. The germline V gene encodes CDR1 SNHLY and CDR2 FYNNEI. The CDR3 is made up of 14 amino acids.

The chain has TRBV28 and TRBJ1-4; D not certain. This CDR3 contains 12 residues. The V end was cut by 8 bases, the J end by 8 bases, with 12 bases between. CDR1 is MDHEN, CDR2 SYDVKM, per germline. The CDR3 protein is CASYKGGEKLFF. The CDR3, as DNA: TGTGCCAGCTACAAGGGCGGGGAAAAACTGTTTTTT.

The chain carries TRBV2 and TRBJ1-2; perhaps TRBD1 as D (5 bases). The V end lost 8 bases, the J end lost 6 bases, and 19 bases lay between the germline ends. The CDR3 totals 14 residues. Germline V gene sequence: CDR1 SNHLY, CDR2 FYNNEI. This CDR3 is CASLREPAGNGYTF. The CDR3 coding sequence is TGTGCCAGCCTCCGGGAGCCGGCAGGGAATGGCTACACCTTC.